Presented here are 32 T cell receptor beta chains from one specimen sequenced in a study of blood T cell repertoires in COVID-19. Clones were read by immunoSEQ multiplex PCR, and TCRdb kept only the in-frame ones, dropping some. The repertoire holds 100,000 or so clones, with approximately 87% as singletons. Sequencing was done on a sample of peripheral blood. The receptor set was obtained from a human donor in a cohort sampled during active COVID-19.

The genes are TRBV5-1 and TRBJ2-3, with TRBD1 matching 7 bases. The trim removed 2 bases at V and 4 bases at J, leaving 7 bases unmatched. Germline lookup yields CDR1 SGHRS and CDR2 YFSETQ. The CDR3 runs 15 residues. CDR3 DNA: TGCGCCAGCAGCTTAGAGACAGGGCATGCAGATACGCAGTATTTT. Translation gives CASSLETGHADTQYF. Looking up the rest from reference TRBV5-1 and TRBJ2-3 gives the full variable domain: KAGVTQTPRYLIKTRGQQVTLSCSPISGHRSVSWYQQTPGQGLQFLFEYFSETQRNKGNFPGRFSGRQFSNSRSEMNVSTLELGDSALYLCASSLETGHADTQYFGPGTRLTVL.

V gene TRBV19 combines with J gene TRBJ1-4; the D gene is possibly TRBD1 (5 bases). Germline assignment: CDR1 LNHDA and CDR2 SQIVND (reference sequence). The V end was cut by 4 bases, the J end by 7 bases, with 19 bases between. CDR3 length: 16 amino acids. CDR3 DNA: TGTGCCAGTAGTACTGCGACGGGGACTCGGTCTGAAAAACTGTTTTTT. Protein: CASSTATGTRSEKLFF.

V usage is TRBV28 and J usage is TRBJ2-7, with D unresolved. Trimming pared 7 bases from V and 3 bases from J, leaving 13 bases between. The germline CDR1 and CDR2 sequences are MDHEN and SYDVKM. This CDR3 is 13 amino acids long. The CDR3 is CASTSVGLYEQYF. The CDR3 DNA is TGTGCCAGCACCTCCGTCGGTCTCTACGAGCAGTACTTC.

This sequence joins TRBV28 and TRBJ1-1; the match to TRBD1 covers 8 bases. The V and J ends lost 6 bases and 5 bases, in that order; junction bases with no gene match: 5. The CDR3 contains 13 residues. Germline CDR1 and CDR2: MDHEN and SYDVKM. This CDR3 is CASSQGAYTEAFF. The CDR3 nucleotides are TGTGCCAGCAGCCAGGGGGCTTATACTGAAGCTTTCTTT.

The chain employs TRBV27 and TRBJ1-5, with D perhaps TRBD1 (5 bases). Trimming left V 5 bases short and J 8 bases short, with 16 bases between. The CDR3 runs 14 residues. Germline lookup yields CDR1 MNHEY and CDR2 SMNVEV (reference sequence). The CDR3: CASSPTGGREPQHF. In nucleotides, the CDR3 is TGTGCCAGCAGTCCCACGGGGGGTCGGGAGCCCCAGCATTTT.

V gene TRBV7-2 combines with J gene TRBJ2-7; TRBD2 might be the D (5 bases). V lost 2 bases and J 7 bases, leaving 12 bases between the germline ends. Germline CDR1 SGHTA, CDR2 FQGNSA. The CDR3 consists of 13 residues. In DNA, the CDR3 is TGTGCCAGCAGCTTACTCTACGGGGAGGAGCAGTACTTC. This translates into CASSLLYGEEQYF.

This clone was detected once. This chain links TRBV7-6 with TRBJ2-3; 8 bases agree with TRBD1. This CDR3 contains 16 residues. Germline V gene data show CDR1 as SGHVS and CDR2 as FNYEAQ. J gave up 1 base and V 5 bases, and 8 bases lay outside the gene matches. DNA for the CDR3: TGTGCCAGCAGCCTTACTTCGACAGGGGGCACAGATACGCAGTATTTT. This encodes CASSLTSTGGTDTQYF.

The chain employs TRBV29-1 and TRBJ1-1; weak D call: TRBD1 (5 bases). V was trimmed by 7 bases and J by 1 base, leaving 13 bases between them. The germline gives CDR1 SQVTM, CDR2 ANQGSEA. There are 13 residues in the CDR3. The CDR3 sequence: CSGGRGTNTEAFF. CDR3 bases: TGCAGCGGAGGGAGGGGTACGAACACTGAAGCTTTCTTT.

The CDR3 loop reads CASSMVAVRGAAYNEQFF. Written as DNA, the CDR3 is TGTGCCAGTAGTATGGTGGCCGTCCGGGGGGCTGCCTACAATGAGCAGTTCTTC. The chain couples TRBV19 to TRBJ2-1; tentative D call: TRBD2 (7 bases). CDR3 length: 18 amino acids. Germline V gives CDR1 LNHDA, CDR2 SQIVND (reference sequence). Deletions cut 3 bases from V and 2 bases from J, with 20 bases between. Using reference TRBV19 and TRBJ2-1 for the parts outside the CDR3, the full variable domain is DGGITQSPKYLFRKEGQNVTLSCEQNLNHDAMYWYRQDPGQGLRLIYYSQIVNDFQKGDIAEGYSVSREKKESFPLTVTSAQKNPTAFYLCASSMVAVRGAAYNEQFFGPGTRLTVL.

The gene calls are TRBV10-1 and TRBJ2-7, with TRBD1 identical over 9 bases. Unmatched junction bases numbered 6, after V lost 6 bases and J lost 6 bases. Per germline, CDR1 WNHNN and CDR2 SYGVQD (reference sequence). CDR3 length: 13 amino acids. CDR3 bases: TGCGCCAGCAGACCGGGACAGGGAGGCGAGCAGTACTTC. This gives the protein CASRPGQGGEQYF.

The chain combines TRBV5-5 with TRBJ1-2, with D uncertain. The CDR3 totals 13 residues. V was trimmed by 0 bases and J by 5 bases, leaving 8 bases between them. Germline CDR1 and CDR2: SGHKS and YYEKEE (reference sequence). CDR3 in amino acids: CASSLDGGYGYTF. In DNA form, the CDR3 reads TGTGCCAGCAGCTTGGACGGCGGATATGGCTACACCTTC.

With regard to this clone: Other nucleotide sequences from this sample produce the same CDR3. The chain recombines TRBV9 with TRBJ2-7, with 8 bases aligning to TRBD2. Germline loops: CDR1 SGDLS, CDR2 YYNGEE. This CDR3 has 14 residues. The V gene end was trimmed by 4 bases and the J gene end by 3 bases; junction bases not matched to a gene: 6. The CDR3 spells CASSPRTSSYEQYF. In DNA form, the CDR3 reads TGTGCCAGCAGCCCCCGGACTAGCAGCTACGAGCAGTACTTC. The full variable domain, completed using reference TRBV9 and TRBJ2-7, is DSGVTQTPKHLITATGQRVTLRCSPRSGDLSVYWYQQSLDQGLQFLIQYYNGEERAKGNILERFSAQQFPDLHSELNLSSLELGDSALYFCASSPRTSSYEQYFGPGTRLTVT.

The J gene is TRBJ1-1, the V gene TRBV19; D is ambiguous. The CDR3 spans 14 residues. Germline values: CDR1 LNHDA, CDR2 SQIVND (reference sequence). V lost 3 bases to trimming and J lost 0 bases, with 8 bases between them. In DNA, the CDR3 is TGTGCCAGTAGTATTGCCAACATGAACACTGAAGCTTTCTTT. Amino acids: CASSIANMNTEAFF.

The V and J genes are TRBV5-1 and TRBJ1-1, with D uncertain. Germline CDR1 SGHRS, CDR2 YFSETQ. This CDR3 contains 14 residues. V was cut by 1 base and J by 1 base, with 8 bases left in between. CDR3 DNA sequence: TGCGCCAGCAGCTTGTTTTCTACGAACACTGAAGCTTTCTTT. Translating it yields CASSLFSTNTEAFF.

The V gene is TRBV7-3, the J gene TRBJ2-3, with D possibly TRBD2 on 6 matching bases. This CDR3 contains 15 residues. Germline CDR1 is SGHTA and CDR2 is FQGTGA. V lost 5 bases to trimming and J lost 4 bases, with 16 bases between them. CDR3 bases: TGTGCCAGCAGCCGTGACGGGGGTGGCGCAGATACGCAGTATTTT. Its translation: CASSRDGGGADTQYF.

The chain couples TRBV3-1 (or the pseudogene TRBV3-2) to TRBJ2-7; the match to TRBD1 covers 8 bases. Germline trimming cut 5 bases from V and 4 bases from J; bases unmatched to any gene: 10. In germline, CDR1 is LGHDT, CDR2 YNNKEL (reference sequence). The CDR3 length is 15 residues. The DNA for the CDR3 is TGTGCCAGCAGCGAAGCTCCAGGACAGGGTTACGAGCAGTACTTC. It yields the protein CASSEAPGQGYEQYF.

This chain connects TRBV28 to TRBJ2-6; TRBD2 aligns across 9 bases. The J segment lost 5 bases and the V segment lost 4 bases, leaving 21 bases of the junction unmatched. CDR1 and CDR2 (germline): MDHEN, SYDVKM. This CDR3 spans 21 amino acids. CDR3 in amino acids: CASSSRPGLAINPLRANVLTF. The CDR3 DNA reads as TGTGCCAGCAGTTCCAGACCGGGACTAGCCATCAACCCTCTGAGGGCCAACGTCCTGACTTTC.

The gene calls are TRBV28 and TRBJ1-5, with 7 bases that match TRBD1. The CDR3 loop spans 16 amino acids. In germline, CDR1 is MDHEN, CDR2 SYDVKM. Trimming took 6 bases from V and 0 from J; bases not matched to a gene: 8. The CDR3 protein is CASSVTGKISNQPQHF. The CDR3 DNA is TGTGCCAGCAGCGTGACAGGGAAAATTAGCAATCAGCCCCAGCATTTT.

The chain recombines TRBV5-4 with TRBJ1-2, with 7 bases lining up with TRBD1. CDR1 and CDR2 from the germline V gene are SGHNT and YYREEE (reference sequence). The J segment lost 6 bases and the V segment lost 4 bases, leaving 12 bases of the junction unmatched. The CDR3 runs 15 residues. CDR3 protein: CASSLAGGVVDGYTF. The DNA for the CDR3 is TGTGCCAGCAGCCTCGCAGGGGGAGTGGTTGATGGCTACACCTTC.

This chain connects TRBV18 to TRBJ2-3, with TRBD2 matching 12 bases. Looked up from germline, CDR1 is KGHSH and CDR2 is LQKENI. V gave up 6 bases and J gave up 5 bases; unmatched junction bases: 9. The CDR3 is 16 residues long. The CDR3 region is CASSPRLAGAGDTQYF. CDR3 nucleotide sequence: TGTGCCAGCTCTCCCCGACTAGCGGGAGCCGGAGATACGCAGTATTTT.

The rearrangement links TRBV6-5 to TRBJ1-3; the D gene is possibly TRBD1 (6 bases). Germline V gene sequence: CDR1 MNHEY, CDR2 SVGAGI. V was cut by 11 bases and J by 7 bases, with 18 bases left in between. This CDR3 is built from 13 residues. CDR3: CALLGQGYNTIYF. As DNA, the CDR3 is TGTGCCTTATTAGGTCAGGGGTATAACACCATATATTTT.

This sequence joins TRBV5-1 and TRBJ2-1; 10 nucleotides align to TRBD2. The V gene end was trimmed by 1 base and the J gene end by 6 bases; junction bases not matched to a gene: 10. The CDR3 is 17 amino acids. Germline V gene lookup returns CDR1 SGHRS and CDR2 YFSETQ. The CDR3 nucleotides read TGCGCCAGCAGCTTGTTCCCCTCTAGCGGGAGAGGCAATGAGCAGTTCTTC. As protein: CASSLFPSSGRGNEQFF.

This chain joins TRBV7-3 and TRBJ2-2, with a tentative D call TRBD2 (6 bases). The CDR3 loop spans 16 amino acids. Between the trimmed V and J ends, which lost 5 bases and 2 bases, there was a span of 15 bases. Germline-derived CDR1 and CDR2 are SGHTA and FQGTGA. CDR3 sequence (DNA): TGTGCCAGCAGCCCTATGGTAGCGGATAACACCGGGGAGCTGTTTTTT. The encoded protein is CASSPMVADNTGELFF.

This chain links TRBV11-2 with TRBJ1-2; D unclear. The CDR3 has 13 residues. Trimming pared 8 bases from V and 4 bases from J, leaving 14 bases between. The germline V gene has CDR1 SGHAT and CDR2 FQNNGV. The CDR3 reads CASWYGVSYGYTF. The CDR3 nucleotides are TGTGCCAGCTGGTATGGTGTGAGCTATGGCTACACCTTC.

The chain is built from TRBV2 and TRBJ1-1; D gene unclear. Germline values: CDR1 SNHLY, CDR2 FYNNEI. The CDR3 is 12 amino acids. The ends were cut back, 7 bases at V and 2 bases at J, with 8 bases in the middle. The CDR3 bases are TGTGCCAGCATTGGAGAAAACACTGAAGCTTTCTTT. This codes for CASIGENTEAFF.

The chain links TRBV3-1 (or the pseudogene TRBV3-2) to TRBJ2-1; 14 nucleotides align to TRBD2. Germline CDR1 is LGHDT and CDR2 is YNNKEL (reference sequence). The length of the CDR3 is 18 residues. The V gene end was trimmed by 4 bases and the J gene end by 4 bases; junction bases not matched to a gene: 9. CDR3 DNA: TGTGCCAGCAGCCCTCCGGGACTAGCGGGAGTATCTTACAATGAGCAGTTCTTC. Its protein is CASSPPGLAGVSYNEQFF.

The chain carries TRBV29-1 and TRBJ2-1, with D perhaps matching TRBD2 (6 bases). Trimming left V 4 bases short and J 5 bases short, with 12 bases between. Germline values: CDR1 SQVTM, CDR2 ANQGSEA. This CDR3 has 13 residues. The CDR3 DNA reads TGCAGCGTTGTGGCGGGATTTAACAATGAGCAGTTCTTC. Translating gives CSVVAGFNNEQFF.

This clone has only one observation. J is TRBJ1-5 and V is TRBV2; tentatively, D is TRBD1 (6 bases). In germline, CDR1 is SNHLY, CDR2 FYNNEI. The CDR3 sequence is 15 residues long. The V end was cut by 8 bases, the J end by 1 base, with 15 bases between. In DNA, the CDR3 is TGTGCCAGCTCAGTGGGGGCAAGAAGCAATCAGCCCCAGCATTTT. This codes for CASSVGARSNQPQHF. The variable domain in full, with the rest retrieved from reference TRBV2 and TRBJ1-5, is EPEVTQTPSHQVTQMGQEVILRCVPISNHLYFYWYRQILGQKVEFLVSFYNNEISEKSEIFDDQFSVERPDGSNFTLKIRSTKLEDSAMYFCASSVGARSNQPQHFGDGTRLSIL.

The chain has TRBV5-4 and TRBJ1-6; 11 positions agree with TRBD1. With V trimmed by 4 bases and J by 10 bases, 7 bases remained unmatched. The CDR3 runs to 15 residues. Germline V gives CDR1 SGHNT, CDR2 YYREEE (reference sequence). This CDR3 is CASSPGTGGGSPLHF. The DNA for the CDR3 is TGTGCCAGCAGCCCGGGGACAGGGGGAGGGTCACCCCTCCACTTT.

V and J are TRBV4-2 and TRBJ2-6; D might be TRBD1 (6 bases). This CDR3 region has 15 residues. Trimming shortened V by 6 bases and J by 0 bases, and 9 bases separated the two germline ends. Germline assignment: CDR1 LGHNA and CDR2 YNFKEQ. In DNA form, the CDR3 reads TGTGCCAGCAGTCCAGGGGTCTCTGGGGCCAACGTCCTGACTTTC. This translates into CASSPGVSGANVLTF.

The gene calls are TRBV21-1 and TRBJ2-7; the table's D gene call, TRBD1, was not cross checked with the DNA. TRBV21-1 is assigned pseudogene status. The CDR3 loop spans 15 amino acids. Here the CDR3 reads CASSKERTGNYEQYF. The CDR3 DNA reads as TGTGCCAGCAGCAAAGAGAGAACAGGGAACTACGAGCAGTACTTC.

V is TRBV7-2 and J is TRBJ1-1; a weak D match, TRBD1 (5 bases). The CDR3 is 14 amino acids. Trimming removed 5 bases at V and 0 bases at J, with 10 bases between. Germline assignment: CDR1 SGHTA and CDR2 FQGNSA. CDR3 DNA sequence: TGTGCCAGCAGCAGCACGGGGGTGAACACTGAAGCTTTCTTT. Translation: CASSSTGVNTEAFF. Full variable domain (remainder filled in from reference TRBV7-2 and TRBJ1-1): GAGVSQSPSNKVTEKGKDVELRCDPISGHTALYWYRQSLGQGLEFLIYFQGNSAPDKSGLPSDRFSAERTGGSVSTLTIQRTQQEDSAVYLCASSSTGVNTEAFFGQGTRLTVV.